A selection of T cell receptor beta chains follows, all from one sample in a study of human T cells and chemical hapten exposure. Each CDR3 protein gets one entry after TCRdb re-called the RACE reads with MiXCR. Among tens of thousands of distinct CDR3 sequences listed, roughly an eighth were seen once. Sample: whole blood, taken in connection with sensitization to the hapten diphenylcyclopropenone (DPC). Source of these receptors: a woman aged 40 to 50 with alopecia areata. Some clones in this sample may be carry-over from other donors' samples. Both conserved end residues are part of each CDR3. The order of the fields is D gene, V gene, J gene, clone size, CDR3 DNA, CDR3 protein. A D gene is named only where the DNA matches it firmly. Clone sizes are given selectively: once, few, many, or a class where the clone is expanded.

>NA|TRBV15|TRBJ2-3|many
TGTGCCACCAGCAGTCGGACAAACACAGATACGCAGTATTTT
CATSSRTNTDTQYF
>NA|TRBV28|TRBJ1-1|NA
TGTGCCAGCAGTTTTCGGCTTCGGCAGACTGAAGCTTTCTTT
CASSFRLRQTEAFF
>NA|TRBV7-2|TRBJ1-5|few
TGTGCCAGCAGCTTGGGGGGCCCGTTTCAGCCCCAGCATTTT
CASSLGGPFQPQHF
>TRBD2|TRBV10-3|TRBJ2-7|few
TGTGCCAGCAAGCGGGAGGCCTCCTACTACGAGCAGTACTTC
CASKREASYYEQYF
>NA|TRBV15|TRBJ1-1|NA
TGTGCCACCAGCAGAGATCTACTGAACACTGAAGCTTTCTTT
CATSRDLLNTEAFF
>NA|TRBV7-9|TRBJ1-5|many
TGTGCCAGCAGCTGGGGCAATCAGCCCCAGCATTTT
CASSWGNQPQHF
>TRBD1|TRBV6-2/TRBV6-3|TRBJ2-3|NA
TGTGCCAGCAGTGAACTTCTACGACAGGGTTTTGTTACGCAGTATTTT
CASSELLRQGFVTQYF
>TRBD2|TRBV7-9|TRBJ2-7|NA
TGTGCCAGCCTAGCGGACTACGAGCAGTACTTC
CASLADYEQYF
>NA|TRBV19|TRBJ2-5|NA
TGTGCCAGTAGTGGGGCAGATCAAGAGACCCAGTACTTC
CASSGADQETQYF
>NA|TRBV5-6|TRBJ2-1|NA
TGTGCCAGCAGCCAACGGGACCCTTACGGTGAGCAGTTCTTC
CASSQRDPYGEQFF
>TRBD1|TRBV28|TRBJ1-4|NA
TGTGCCAGCAGTTTACCGGACAGGGATAATGAAAAACTGTTTTTT
CASSLPDRDNEKLFF
>TRBD2|TRBV19|TRBJ2-1|many
TGTGCCAGCTCAAGCGGGGGGTTCTCCAATGAGCAGTTCTTC
CASSSGGFSNEQFF
>NA|TRBV11-1|TRBJ2-5|few
TGTGCCAGCAGCTTAGTAGTGGGATCCGGCCAAGAGACCCAGTACTTC
CASSLVVGSGQETQYF
>NA|TRBV29-1|TRBJ1-4|few
TGCAGCTCTAAGGACGGTAATGAAAAACTGTTTTTT
CSSKDGNEKLFF
>NA|TRBV3-1|TRBJ1-1|many
TGTGCCAGCAGCCCCCGGCAGGGTTCGAACACTGAAGCTTTCTTT
CASSPRQGSNTEAFF
>NA|TRBV11-3|TRBJ2-1|NA
TGTGCCAGCAGCCGCAATACCTACAATGAGCAGTTCTTC
CASSRNTYNEQFF
>NA|TRBV10-1|TRBJ2-5|NA
TGCGCCAGCAGTGACTACGTAGGGGAGACCCAGTACTTC
CASSDYVGETQYF
>TRBD1|TRBV27|TRBJ1-1|many
TGTGCCAGCAGCCGGGGACAGGGAATATCTGAAGCTTTCTTT
CASSRGQGISEAFF
>TRBD2|TRBV28|TRBJ2-3|few
TGTGCCAGCAGTTTACTAGCGGGAAGCACAGATACGCAGTATTTT
CASSLLAGSTDTQYF
>TRBD1|TRBV4-3|TRBJ2-2|once
TGCGCCAGCAGCCGCCACAGGGGGACAGACACCGGGGAGCTGTTTTTT
CASSRHRGTDTGELFF
>NA|TRBV29-1|TRBJ2-3|many
TGCAGCGTCGCTACGGAGGGGGGCGATACGCAGTATTTT
CSVATEGGDTQYF
>TRBD1|TRBV11-2|TRBJ2-1|NA
TGTGCCAGCAGCCCGCAGACAGGGGGCTACAATGAGCAGTTCTTC
CASSPQTGGYNEQFF
>NA|TRBV7-9|TRBJ2-5|many
TGTGCCAGCAGCTTTGAGACCCAGTACTTC
CASSFETQYF
>NA|TRBV15|TRBJ2-3|NA
TGTGCCACCAGCAGAGTTGGCAGCACAGATACGCAGTATTTT
CATSRVGSTDTQYF
>NA|TRBV6-6|TRBJ2-3|many
TGTGCCAGCAGTTATTCCCCAGATACGCAGTATTTT
CASSYSPDTQYF